These 22 T cell receptor beta chains were all obtained from the same sample, sequenced in a study of tumor-infiltrating lymphocytes in primary liver carcinoma. With a constant-region primer, TCR beta cDNA was made from 450 to 650 ng of total RNA. Libraries covering TCR beta were generated through three nested multiplex PCR rounds (using a slightly modified ARM-PCR). In the first two PCR rounds, TRBV1-TRBV30 forward primers were paired with a C-beta reverse primer, and each round lasted approximately 9 cycles. TCRdb re-analysed the multiplex PCR reads in MiXCR, keeping a single row per CDR3 protein. This table holds roughly 330,000 distinct CDR3 sequences, around three fifths found once. Blood RNA was derived from unsorted whole blood, and germline DNA was extracted too. The specimen was peripheral blood. The receptor source for this set is a man in his forties or fifties with primary liver carcinoma and hepatitis B virus infection.

The gene calls are TRBV4-1 and TRBJ2-1; tentatively, D is TRBD2 (6 bases). The CDR3 consists of 17 residues. Trimming cost V 3 bases and J 5 bases, with 20 bases left between them. Germline lookup yields CDR1 MGHRA and CDR2 YSYEKL. CDR3 residues: CASSHGLLASPDNEQFF. CDR3 DNA sequence: TGCGCCAGCAGCCATGGTTTGCTAGCGTCTCCGGACAATGAGCAGTTCTTC.

A word on this clonotype: One end of the junction is discordant with germline, which a read error may explain. The V call is TRBV6-1, the J call TRBJ2-3; tentative D call: TRBD2 (6 bases). The germline V gene encodes CDR1 MNHNS and CDR2 SASEGT. This CDR3 contains 14 residues. In DNA form, the CDR3 reads TGTGCCAGCACTGGCGGGACCTCCACAGACACGCAGTATTTT. Translating it yields CASTGGTSTDTQYF.

With respect to this clonotype: Compared with germline, one end of the junction differs, possibly owing to a read error. The chain has TRBV11-2 and TRBJ2-5; D may be TRBD2 (5 bases). Germline V CDR1 and CDR2: SGHAT, FQNNGV. The CDR3 runs to 15 residues. CDR3 residues: CAISTLSGRGETQYF. CDR3 nucleotides: TGTGCCATCAGCACCCTATCGGGAAGAGGAGAGACCCAGTACTTC.

This clonotype was observed a few times. A much larger clone is a single base away; this may be a read error. J is TRBJ2-4 and V is TRBV5-1; perhaps TRBD2 as D (6 bases). The CDR3 is 14 residues long. Germline CDR1 SGHRS, CDR2 YFSETQ. The CDR3 protein is CASSFGTLENVQYF. The CDR3 DNA follows: TGCGCCAGCAGCTTCGGGACTCTGGAAAACGTTCAGTACTTC.

To note about this clonotype: With a much larger clone just one base away, this may be a read error. The gene calls are TRBV10-3 and TRBJ2-3, with 9 bases identical to TRBD1. In germline, CDR1 is ENHRY, CDR2 SYGVKD. The CDR3 is 15 residues long. Germline trimming cut 2 bases from V and 4 bases from J; bases unmatched to any gene: 4. CDR3 residues: CAISEGDRVADTQYF. In DNA, the CDR3 is TGTGCCATCAGTGAGGGGGACAGGGTGGCAGATACGCAGTATTTT.

Comment on this clonotype: A read error may explain this, as a much larger clone is one base away. The chain links TRBV5-5 to TRBJ2-7; D is undetermined. The CDR3 is 16 residues long. Germline CDR1 SGHKS, CDR2 YYEKEE (reference sequence). CDR3 protein: CASSFFGMMSSYGQYF. CDR3 DNA: TGTGCCAGCAGCTTTTTTGGGATGATGAGCTCCTACGGGCAGTACTTC.

In regard to this clonotype: The missing conserved phenylalanine or tryptophan at the end of this CDR3 makes a read error likely. The CDR3 coding sequence is TGTGCCAGCAGCTTCGACAGGGGGAGAGAGAATGAGCAGTTCTCC. Translating it yields CASSFDRGRENEQFS. The J gene is TRBJ2-1, the V gene TRBV7-9, with 9 bases lining up with TRBD1. V trimming: 3 bases; J trimming: 7 bases; junction bases outside the gene matches: 7. Germline V CDR1 and CDR2: SEHNR, FQNEAQ (reference sequence). This CDR3 region has 15 residues.

On this clonotype itself: A much larger clone sits a single nucleotide away, making a read error possible. CDR3 loop: CASSYPTPWTATRTDTQYF. DNA of the CDR3: TGTGCCAGCAGTTACCCGACGCCCTGGACAGCAACTAGAACAGATACGCAGTATTTT. This chain links TRBV6-2 or TRBV6-3 with TRBJ2-3; D perhaps matches TRBD1 (6 bases). Germline V gives CDR1 MNHEY, CDR2 SVGEGT. Trimming removed 2 bases at V and 3 bases at J, with 24 bases between. The CDR3 totals 19 residues.

This clonotype was counted a few times. The rearrangement uses TRBV6-6 and TRBJ2-7; 13 bases agree with TRBD2. This CDR3 spans 19 amino acids. V lost 0 bases and J lost 0; bases outside the gene matches: 8. Germline lookup yields CDR1 MNHNY and CDR2 SVGAGI (reference sequence). DNA for the CDR3: TGTGCCAGCAGTTACTCGATCGGGACTAGCGGGACTAGCTCCTACGAGCAGTACTTC. Amino acid sequence: CASSYSIGTSGTSSYEQYF.

This clonotype was counted many times. The J gene is TRBJ1-6, the V gene TRBV4-3; the D is unclear. This CDR3 has 16 residues. V dropped 0 bases and J dropped 9 bases, with 15 bases sitting between them. Germline V gene data show CDR1 as LGHNA and CDR2 as YSLEER. CDR3 region: CASSQDLWGTGSPLHF. CDR3 sequence (DNA): TGCGCCAGCAGCCAAGATCTATGGGGAACGGGTTCACCCCTCCACTTT.

Points on this clonotype: This may be a read error, as it is one base from a much larger clone. The genes are TRBV11-2 and TRBJ2-1, with D possibly matching TRBD2 (6 bases). CDR3 length equals 17 residues. The germline V and J ends were trimmed by 11 bases and 5 bases, with 28 bases remaining between them. Germline V gene sequence: CDR1 SGHAT, CDR2 FQNNGV. The chain's CDR3 is CAGTLTWSGGSHNEQFF. The CDR3 DNA sequence: TGTGCCGGCACCTTAACGTGGTCAGGAGGGTCCCACAATGAGCAGTTCTTC.

For this clonotype: One junction end disagrees with the germline gene, perhaps due to a read error. The CDR3: CASSQPGGASGANVVTF. CDR3 nucleotides: TGTGCCAGCAGCCAACCAGGGGGCGCTTCCGGGGCCAACGTCGTGACTTTC. The chain combines TRBV4-2 with TRBJ2-6; 8 bases are a match to TRBD1. Germline V CDR1 and CDR2: LGHNA, YNFKEQ. The CDR3 totals 17 residues.

A single count supports this clonotype. A much bigger clone sits one base away, suggesting this may be a read error. The chain links TRBV6-5 to TRBJ1-1; TRBD1 agrees at 8 bases. The CDR3 is 17 residues long. The germline gives CDR1 MNHEY, CDR2 SVGAGI. In DNA, the CDR3 is TGTGCCAGCAGTCACTCGATGGGGACAGGATCGAACACTGAAGCTTTCTTT. The encoded protein is CASSHSMGTGSNTEAFF.

The chain recombines TRBV6-1 with TRBJ2-3; TRBD2 agrees at 11 bases. V shed 5 bases and J 4 bases; nucleotides not matched to a gene: 2. The CDR3 is 14 amino acids. Germline CDR1 and CDR2: MNHNS and SASEGT. In DNA form, the CDR3 reads TGTGCCAGCAGTATAGCGGGAGGGGCAGATACGCAGTATTTT. As protein: CASSIAGGADTQYF.

The CDR3 protein is CASSFSLGLAVEQFF. The CDR3 region has the DNA TGTGCCAGCAGCTTCTCGTTAGGGCTAGCCGTTGAGCAGTTCTTC. The chain has TRBV5-6 and TRBJ2-1; the D gene is possibly TRBD2 (5 bases). V lost 2 bases and J 9 bases, leaving 18 bases between the germline ends. This CDR3 is 15 amino acids long. From germline, CDR1 is SGHDT and CDR2 YYEEEE.

In regard to this clonotype: The conserved closing phenylalanine or tryptophan is absent in this CDR3, likely reflecting a read error. The genes are TRBV11-2 and TRBJ2-3; a weak D match, TRBD2 (5 bases). Germline loops: CDR1 SGHAT, CDR2 FQNNGV. CDR3 length equals 14 residues. This CDR3 is CAGSLATTPDTQYY. The CDR3 DNA reads TGTGCCGGCAGCTTAGCGACTACCCCAGATACGCAGTATTAT.

Regarding this clonotype: Compared with germline, one end of the junction differs, possibly owing to a read error. The chain employs TRBV11-2 and TRBJ2-1; D is undetermined. Germline V gene sequence: CDR1 SGHAT, CDR2 FQNNGV. This CDR3 region has 13 residues. The CDR3 nucleotides are TGTGCCAACAGCGCGCAGGAGTACGGTGAGCAGTTATTC. This codes for CANSAQEYGEQLF.

About this clonotype: Sequence at one end of the junction differs from germline and may be a read error. The V and J genes are TRBV11-2 and TRBJ2-2, with TRBD1 matching 9 bases. Germline CDR1 reads SGHAT; CDR2 reads FQNNGV. The CDR3 is 15 amino acids. The CDR3 spells CASILQGADAGELFF. DNA for the CDR3: TGTGCCAGCATCTTACAGGGGGCGGACGCCGGGGAGCTGTTTTTT.

The V and J genes are TRBV25-1 and TRBJ2-7; no definite D call. V lost 3 bases and J lost 4, with 7 bases in between. Germline assignment: CDR1 MGHDK and CDR2 SYGVNS. The CDR3 is 12 amino acids. The CDR3 DNA reads TGTGCCAGCAGTGATATGTCGTACGAGCAGTACTTC. Translating gives CASSDMSYEQYF.

As regards this clonotype: This may arise from a read error, as a much more abundant clone is one base away. This sequence joins TRBV4-2 and TRBJ2-1; 9 bases fit TRBD2. The CDR3 covers 15 residues. Germline CDR1 reads LGHNA; CDR2 reads YNFKEQ. CDR3 DNA: TGTGCCAACAGCCCCCTGGCGGGAGGGGAAAATGAGCAGTTCTTC. Protein product: CANSPLAGGENEQFF.

The rearrangement links TRBV4-3 to TRBJ1-5, with D unclear. Germline values: CDR1 LGHNA, CDR2 YSLEER. The V and J ends lost 0 bases and 6 bases respectively, with 12 bases between them. This CDR3 is built from 15 residues. Here the CDR3 DNA reads TGCGCCAGCAGCCAAGATCGGTTTAGCCCTCAGCCCCAGCATTTT. Its protein product is CASSQDRFSPQPQHF.

This sequence joins TRBV5-1 and TRBJ2-1; D unclear. The V end was cut by 0 bases, the J end by 7 bases, with 8 bases between. The CDR3 runs 13 residues. Germline V CDR1 and CDR2: SGHRS, YFSETQ. The CDR3 DNA follows: TGCGCCAGCAGCTTGGCCGTTGTGAATGAGCAGTTCTTC. As protein: CASSLAVVNEQFF.